This note documents a single T cell receptor (beta chain) sequence. Its antigen is still unknown. The germline gives CDR1 MNHEY, CDR2 SVGEGT. V lost 11 bases to trimming and J lost 3 bases, with 16 bases between them. This CDR3 is 13 amino acids long. 5'RACE template switching generated TCR cDNA, adding a universal primer site and UMIs. TCRdb fed the 5' RACE reads into MiXCR, producing one record per CDR3 protein. The sample consists of some 300,000 distinct CDR3 sequences, about 10% of them appearing once. The sample is drawn from a study of T cells after yellow fever vaccination. Study-wide results and limits: Abundant clonotypes (contaminants from the bulk population) could be present in FACS-sorted repertoires. Post-booster repertoires again held most primary-vaccination clones (about 96% CD4, roughly 88% CD8).

This clonotype was sampled from a man aged 18 to 29 who received the YFV17D yellow fever vaccine. This specimen consisted of CD4+ T cells sorted from PBMCs, obtained 45 days after the yellow fever booster vaccination. The chain employs TRBV6-2 or TRBV6-3 and TRBJ1-1; D is possibly TRBD1 (5 bases). The CDR3 DNA sequence: TGTGCCGGTAAAGGAGTGGGGGACACTGAAGCTTTCTTT. Translating it yields CAGKGVGDTEAFF.